This T cell receptor beta chain was sequenced during a study of T cells in Graves' hyperthyroidism and ophthalmopathy. Overall study results and limits: Within blood appeared most thyroid clonotypes that had expanded above 0.001. Classification by a 13 V-J model distinguished ophthalmopathy from stable hyperthyroidism.

This clonotype was counted ten times or more. The antigen is unknown. The CDR3 is 13 amino acids. The germline V gene encodes CDR1 MNHEY and CDR2 SVGEGT. Between the trimmed V and J ends, which lost 6 bases and 2 bases, there was a span of 11 bases. TCR beta CDR3 regions were amplified from RNA. Researchers ran a first-round RT-PCR on the TCR CDR3 using the HTBI primer set. TCRdb called the multiplex PCR reads again in MiXCR, with one record for every CDR3 protein. The sample holds 400,000 to 550,000 distinct CDR3 sequences, around 22% seen once. The specimen sequenced was blood. V is TRBV6-2 or TRBV6-3 and J is TRBJ2-7; D may be TRBD1 or TRBD2 (5 bases each). The sequence derives from a woman in her twenties or thirties with Graves' ophthalmopathy. DNA of the CDR3: TGTGCCAGCAGCTGGGACCGTACCTACGAGCAGTACTTC. Translated, it gives CASSWDRTYEQYF.